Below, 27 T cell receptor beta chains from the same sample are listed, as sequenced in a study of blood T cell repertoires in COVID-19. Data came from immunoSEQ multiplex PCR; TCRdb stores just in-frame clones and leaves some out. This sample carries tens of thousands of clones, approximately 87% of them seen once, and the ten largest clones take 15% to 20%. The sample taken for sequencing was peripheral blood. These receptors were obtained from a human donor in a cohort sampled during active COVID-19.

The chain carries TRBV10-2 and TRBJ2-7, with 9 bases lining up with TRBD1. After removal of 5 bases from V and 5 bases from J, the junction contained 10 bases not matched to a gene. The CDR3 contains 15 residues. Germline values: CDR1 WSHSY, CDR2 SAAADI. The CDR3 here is CASSPLGTGSHEQYF. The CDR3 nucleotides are TGCGCCAGCAGTCCCCTCGGGACAGGGTCCCACGAGCAGTACTTC.

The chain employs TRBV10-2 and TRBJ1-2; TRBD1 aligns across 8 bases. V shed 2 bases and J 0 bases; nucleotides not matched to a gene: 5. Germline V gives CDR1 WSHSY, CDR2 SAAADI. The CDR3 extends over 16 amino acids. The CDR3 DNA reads TGCGCCAGCAGTGAGGCCTTGGGACAGGCTAACTATGGCTACACCTTC. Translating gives CASSEALGQANYGYTF.

For the CDR3, the DNA is TGTGCCAGCAGTTCGGAAGGGGTGAACACTGAAGCTTTCTTT. This encodes CASSSEGVNTEAFF. The V call is TRBV27, the J call TRBJ1-1; TRBD1 might be the D (5 bases). This CDR3 has 14 residues. V lost 4 bases and J lost 0, with 9 bases in between. The germline V gene encodes CDR1 MNHEY and CDR2 SMNVEV (reference sequence).

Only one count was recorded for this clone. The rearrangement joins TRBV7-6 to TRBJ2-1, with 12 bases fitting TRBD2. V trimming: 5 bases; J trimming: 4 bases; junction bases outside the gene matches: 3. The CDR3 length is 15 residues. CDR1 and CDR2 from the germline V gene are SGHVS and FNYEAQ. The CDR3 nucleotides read TGTGCCAGCAGCCCAACTAGCGGGAGGTACAATGAGCAGTTCTTC. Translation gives CASSPTSGRYNEQFF.

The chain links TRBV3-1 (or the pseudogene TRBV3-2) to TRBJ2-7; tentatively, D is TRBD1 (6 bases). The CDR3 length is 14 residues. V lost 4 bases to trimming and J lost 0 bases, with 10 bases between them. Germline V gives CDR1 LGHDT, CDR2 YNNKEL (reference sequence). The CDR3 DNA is TGTGCCAGCAGCCTAAGGGACAACTCCTACGAGCAGTACTTC. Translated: CASSLRDNSYEQYF.

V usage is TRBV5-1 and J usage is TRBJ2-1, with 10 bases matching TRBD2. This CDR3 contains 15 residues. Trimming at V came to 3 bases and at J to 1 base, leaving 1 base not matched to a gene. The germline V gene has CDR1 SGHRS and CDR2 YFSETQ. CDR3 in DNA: TGCGCCAGCAGCTATAGCGGGGGGTCCTACAATGAGCAGTTCTTC. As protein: CASSYSGGSYNEQFF.

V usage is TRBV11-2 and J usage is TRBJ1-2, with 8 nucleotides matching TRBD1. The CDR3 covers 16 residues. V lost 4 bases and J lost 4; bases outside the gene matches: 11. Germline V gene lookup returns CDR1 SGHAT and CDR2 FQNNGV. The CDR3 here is CASSSTDRVWLYGYTF. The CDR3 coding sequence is TGTGCCAGCAGCTCCACGGACAGGGTGTGGCTCTATGGCTACACCTTC.

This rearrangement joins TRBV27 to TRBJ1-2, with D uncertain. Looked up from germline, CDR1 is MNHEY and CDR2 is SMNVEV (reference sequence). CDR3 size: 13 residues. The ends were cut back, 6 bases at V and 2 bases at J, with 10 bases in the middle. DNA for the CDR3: TGTGCCAGCAGAGGGCGAGGGAACTATGGCTACACCTTC. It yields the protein CASRGRGNYGYTF.

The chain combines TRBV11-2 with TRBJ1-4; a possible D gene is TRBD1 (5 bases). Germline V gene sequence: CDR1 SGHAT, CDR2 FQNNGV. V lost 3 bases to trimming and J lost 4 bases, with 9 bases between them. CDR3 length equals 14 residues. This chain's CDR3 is CASSLTVDNEKLFF. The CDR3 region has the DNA TGTGCCAGCAGCTTGACAGTCGATAATGAAAAACTGTTTTTT.

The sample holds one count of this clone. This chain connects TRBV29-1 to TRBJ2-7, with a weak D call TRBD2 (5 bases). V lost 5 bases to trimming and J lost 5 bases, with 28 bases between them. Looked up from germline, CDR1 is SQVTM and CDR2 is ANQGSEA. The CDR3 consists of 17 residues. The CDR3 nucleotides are TGCAGCGTTAGGATGGTGAGGGAAAAGCCCTCTGTCCACGAGCAGTACTTC. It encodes CSVRMVREKPSVHEQYF.

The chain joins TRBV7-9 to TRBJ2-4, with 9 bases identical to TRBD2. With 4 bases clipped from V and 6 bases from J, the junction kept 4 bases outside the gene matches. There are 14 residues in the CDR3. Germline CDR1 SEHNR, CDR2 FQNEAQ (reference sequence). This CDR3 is CASSSELAGNIQYF. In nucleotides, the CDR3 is TGTGCCAGCAGCTCGGAACTAGCGGGAAACATTCAGTACTTC.

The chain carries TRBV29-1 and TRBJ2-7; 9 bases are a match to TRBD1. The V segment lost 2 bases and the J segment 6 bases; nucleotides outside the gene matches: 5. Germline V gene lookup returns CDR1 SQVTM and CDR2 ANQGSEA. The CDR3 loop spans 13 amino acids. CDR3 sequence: CSVELRTGAEQYF. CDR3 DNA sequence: TGCAGCGTTGAATTACGGACAGGGGCCGAGCAGTACTTC.

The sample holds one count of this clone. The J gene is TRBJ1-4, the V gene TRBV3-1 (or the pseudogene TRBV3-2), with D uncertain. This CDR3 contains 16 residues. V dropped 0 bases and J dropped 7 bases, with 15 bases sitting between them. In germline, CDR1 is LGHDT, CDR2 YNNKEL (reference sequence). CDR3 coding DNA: TGTGCCAGCAGCCAAGATGGGCACGGGGTTGGTGAAAAACTGTTTTTT. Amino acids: CASSQDGHGVGEKLFF.

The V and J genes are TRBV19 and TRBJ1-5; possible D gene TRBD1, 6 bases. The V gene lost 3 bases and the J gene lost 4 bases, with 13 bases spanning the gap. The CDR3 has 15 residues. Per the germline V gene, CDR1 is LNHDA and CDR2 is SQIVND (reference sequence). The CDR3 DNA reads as TGTGCCAGTAGTATTAAAGGGGGTGGAAATCAGCCCCAGCATTTT. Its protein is CASSIKGGGNQPQHF.

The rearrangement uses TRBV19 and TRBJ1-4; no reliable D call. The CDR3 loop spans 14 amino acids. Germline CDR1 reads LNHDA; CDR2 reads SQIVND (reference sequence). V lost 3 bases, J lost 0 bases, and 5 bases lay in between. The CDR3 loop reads CASSIEATNEKLFF. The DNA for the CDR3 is TGTGCCAGTAGTATTGAGGCAACTAATGAAAAACTGTTTTTT.

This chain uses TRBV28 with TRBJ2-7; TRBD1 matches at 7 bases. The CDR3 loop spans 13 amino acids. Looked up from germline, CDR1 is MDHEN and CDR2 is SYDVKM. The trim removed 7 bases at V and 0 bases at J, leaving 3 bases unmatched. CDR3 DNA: TGTGCCAGCATTGGGACAGTCTCCTACGAGCAGTACTTC. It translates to CASIGTVSYEQYF.

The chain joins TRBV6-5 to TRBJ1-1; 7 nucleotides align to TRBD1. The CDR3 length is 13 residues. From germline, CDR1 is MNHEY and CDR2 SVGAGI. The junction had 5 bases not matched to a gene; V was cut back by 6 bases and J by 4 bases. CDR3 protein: CASRETGITEAFF. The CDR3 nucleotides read TGTGCCAGCAGAGAGACAGGGATCACTGAAGCTTTCTTT.

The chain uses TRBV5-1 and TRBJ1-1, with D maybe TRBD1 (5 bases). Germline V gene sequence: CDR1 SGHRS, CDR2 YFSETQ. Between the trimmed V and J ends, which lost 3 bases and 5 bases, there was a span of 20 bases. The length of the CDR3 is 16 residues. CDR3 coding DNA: TGCGCCAGCAGCTCGCCCGGGGGGGAATATAGGACTGAAGCTTTCTTT. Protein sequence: CASSSPGGEYRTEAFF.

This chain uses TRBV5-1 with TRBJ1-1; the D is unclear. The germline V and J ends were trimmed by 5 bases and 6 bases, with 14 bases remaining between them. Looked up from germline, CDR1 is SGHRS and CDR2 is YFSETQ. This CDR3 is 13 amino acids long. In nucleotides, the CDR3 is TGCGCCAGCAGGTTGAGCGGGTCACCTGAAGCTTTCTTT. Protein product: CASRLSGSPEAFF.

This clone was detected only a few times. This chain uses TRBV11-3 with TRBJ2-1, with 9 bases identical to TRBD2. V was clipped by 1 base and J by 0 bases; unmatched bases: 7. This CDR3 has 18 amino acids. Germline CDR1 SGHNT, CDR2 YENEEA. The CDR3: CASSLGSGAGGSYNEQFF. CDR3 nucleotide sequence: TGTGCCAGCAGCTTAGGGTCCGGAGCGGGAGGCTCCTACAATGAGCAGTTCTTC.

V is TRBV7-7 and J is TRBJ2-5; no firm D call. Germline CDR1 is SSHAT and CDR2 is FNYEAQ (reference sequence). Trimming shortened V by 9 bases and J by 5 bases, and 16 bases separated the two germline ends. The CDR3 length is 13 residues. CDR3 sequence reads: CASSPGPGETQYF. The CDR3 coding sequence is TGTGCCAGTTCGCCAGGCCCTGGGGAGACCCAGTACTTC.

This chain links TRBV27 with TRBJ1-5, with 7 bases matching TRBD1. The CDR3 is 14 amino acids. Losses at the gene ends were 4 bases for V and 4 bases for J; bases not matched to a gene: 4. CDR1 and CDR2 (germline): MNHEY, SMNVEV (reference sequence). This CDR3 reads CASSSTGWNQPQHF. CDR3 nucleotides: TGTGCCAGCAGTTCGACAGGGTGGAATCAGCCCCAGCATTTT.

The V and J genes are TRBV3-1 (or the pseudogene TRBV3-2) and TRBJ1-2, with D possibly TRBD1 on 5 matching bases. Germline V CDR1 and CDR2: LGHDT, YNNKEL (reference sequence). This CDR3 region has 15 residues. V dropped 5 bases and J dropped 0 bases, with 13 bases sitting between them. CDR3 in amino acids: CASSRSGTANYGYTF. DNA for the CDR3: TGTGCCAGCAGCAGGAGCGGGACGGCTAACTATGGCTACACCTTC.

This CDR3 is CASSFLGGINRFYEQYF. CDR3 DNA: TGTGCCAGCAGCTTTTTGGGGGGAATCAACAGGTTTTACGAGCAGTACTTC. The rearrangement uses TRBV7-8 and TRBJ2-7, with TRBD2 as a possible D gene (6 bases). Trimming removed 3 bases from V and 4 bases from J, with 22 bases in between. The CDR3 extends over 17 amino acids. CDR1 and CDR2 (germline): SGHVS, FQNEAQ. The full variable domain, completed using reference TRBV7-8 and TRBJ2-7, is GAGVSQSPRYKVAKRGQDVALRCDPISGHVSLFWYQQALGQGPEFLTYFQNEAQLDKSGLPSDRFFAERPEGSVSTLKIQRTQQEDSAVYLCASSFLGGINRFYEQYFGPGTRLTVT.

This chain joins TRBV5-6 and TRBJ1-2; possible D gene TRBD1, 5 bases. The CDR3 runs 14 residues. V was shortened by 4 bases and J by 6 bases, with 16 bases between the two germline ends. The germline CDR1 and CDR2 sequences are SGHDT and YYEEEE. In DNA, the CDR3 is TGTGCCAGCAGCCCGGGACTGTTGGAGGATGGCTACACCTTC. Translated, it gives CASSPGLLEDGYTF.

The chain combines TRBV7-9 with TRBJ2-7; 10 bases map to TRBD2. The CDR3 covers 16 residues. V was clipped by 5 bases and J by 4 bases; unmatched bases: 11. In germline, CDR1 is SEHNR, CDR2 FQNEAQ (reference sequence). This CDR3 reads CASSPYSSGGIYEQYF. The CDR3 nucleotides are TGTGCCAGCAGCCCGTACAGTAGCGGGGGGATTTACGAGCAGTACTTC.

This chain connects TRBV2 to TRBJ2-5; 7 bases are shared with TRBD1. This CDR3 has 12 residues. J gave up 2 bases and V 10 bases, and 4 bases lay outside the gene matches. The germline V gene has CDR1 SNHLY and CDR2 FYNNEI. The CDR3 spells CAIATGQETQYF. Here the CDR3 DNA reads TGTGCCATAGCGACAGGGCAAGAGACCCAGTACTTC.